This is a list of T cell receptor beta chains from one sample in a study of blood T cell repertoires in COVID-19. Assay: immunoSEQ multiplex PCR; the TCRdb copy retains only in-frame clones and omits some. Among more than 65,000 clones listed, around 80% were seen once. The sample taken for sequencing was peripheral blood. Every receptor here comes from a woman in her forties or fifties with acute or convalescent COVID-19. The CDR3 runs from the conserved cysteine through the conserved F or W. D genes are given only for firm matches. The size field is filled for only some rows; it gives once, few, many or a size class.

>-|TRBJ1-1|TRBV3-1/TRBV3-2|13|-
CASSPGLVTEAFF
TGTGCCAGCAGCCCAGGACTCGTCACTGAAGCTTTCTTT
>-|TRBJ1-1|TRBV14|18|-
CASSRLYLRGGKVTEAFF
TGTGCCAGCAGCCGACTATACCTACGTGGAGGAAAAGTCACTGAAGCTTTCTTT
>few|TRBJ2-7|TRBV28|14|TRBD2
CASSPGTSSYEQYF
TGTGCCAGCAGTCCTGGGACTAGCTCCTACGAGCAGTACTTC
>-|TRBJ2-1|TRBV5-4|20|TRBD2
CASSSTTGLAGGLRLNEQFF
TGTGCCAGCAGCTCAACCACGGGACTAGCGGGAGGGTTACGACTCAATGAGCAGTTCTTC
>-|TRBJ2-1|TRBV7-9|17|TRBD2
CASSSDPSGGIRNEQFF
TGTGCCAGCAGCAGCGACCCAAGCGGGGGGATTAGAAATGAGCAGTTCTTC
>-|TRBJ2-6|TRBV7-3|17|TRBD1
CASSSGQGMSGANVLTF
TGTGCCAGCAGCTCGGGACAGGGTATGTCTGGGGCCAACGTCCTGACTTTC
>once|TRBJ2-3|TRBV7-9|15|TRBD2
CASSRDSGRTDTQYF
TGTGCCAGCAGCCGAGATAGCGGGAGAACAGATACGCAGTATTTT
>-|TRBJ2-7|TRBV7-2|14|TRBD2
CASSFSGGSYEQYF
TGTGCCAGCAGCTTTAGCGGGGGGAGCTACGAGCAGTACTTC
>once|TRBJ2-5|TRBV30|14|-
CAWSVQRGIGTQYF
TGTGCCTGGAGTGTACAACGGGGGATTGGCACCCAGTACTTC
>-|TRBJ2-7|TRBV28|12|TRBD2
CASSLISTSLDF
TGTGCCAGCAGTTTAATATCGACTAGCCTTGACTTC
>-|TRBJ2-1|TRBV18|15|TRBD2
CASSPRLAGEVEQFF
TGTGCCAGCTCACCGAGACTAGCGGGAGAAGTGGAACAGTTCTTC
>once|TRBJ1-2|TRBV27|12|TRBD1
CASRGTGGGYTF
TGTGCCAGCAGAGGGACAGGGGGTGGCTACACCTTC
>-|TRBJ2-5|TRBV6-6|14|-
CASRPTGNQETQYF
TGTGCCAGCAGACCTACAGGGAACCAAGAGACCCAGTACTTC
>-|TRBJ1-6|TRBV14|14|-
CASSLQGYNSPLHF
TGTGCCAGCAGCCTCCAGGGGTATAATTCACCCCTCCACTTT
>-|TRBJ1-4|TRBV21-1|15|-
CANFFECTRREKLFF
TGTGCCAACTTCTTCGAGTGCACCAGGAGGGAAAAACTGTTTTTT
>-|TRBJ2-1|TRBV29-1|15|TRBD2
CSALLAGGPYNEQFF
TGCAGCGCTCTACTCGCGGGAGGGCCATACAATGAGCAGTTCTTC
>once|TRBJ1-2|TRBV28|14|-
CASSPGDGYYGYTF
TGTGCCAGCAGCCCAGGGGACGGATACTATGGCTACACCTTC
>-|TRBJ2-7|TRBV19|16|TRBD1
CASSIDLGQGQGEQYF
TGTGCCAGTAGTATAGATCTGGGACAGGGACAGGGAGAGCAGTACTTC
>-|TRBJ2-1|TRBV7-2|16|-
CASSLASALGYNEQFF
TGTGCCAGCAGCTTAGCTTCAGCGTTAGGATACAATGAGCAGTTCTTC
>-|TRBJ2-2|TRBV27|12|-
CASKRMAGELFF
TGTGCCAGCAAGCGGATGGCCGGGGAGCTGTTTTTT
>few|TRBJ1-4|TRBV27|15|-
CASSSSSRANEKLFF
TGTGCCAGCAGTTCCTCATCCAGGGCTAATGAAAAACTGTTTTTT
>-|TRBJ2-5|TRBV29-1|16|TRBD2
CSVGGLAGTPAETQYF
TGCAGCGTTGGGGGACTAGCGGGGACCCCAGCAGAGACCCAGTACTTC
>-|TRBJ2-5|TRBV28|14|TRBD1
CASRLGQTEETQYF
TGTGCCAGCAGATTGGGACAGACTGAAGAGACCCAGTACTTC
>-|TRBJ2-1|TRBV5-4|17|TRBD2
CASSLRSGSIPYNEQFF
TGTGCCAGCAGCTTACGCAGCGGGAGTATCCCCTACAATGAGCAGTTCTTC
>-|TRBJ1-2|TRBV4-3|17|-
CASSQGRGTTKNYGYTF
TGCGCCAGCAGCCAAGGTAGAGGGACAACCAAAAACTATGGCTACACCTTC
>-|TRBJ2-1|TRBV4-3|14|-
CASSQESGRLGQFF
TGCGCCAGCAGCCAAGAATCAGGGCGGCTAGGCCAGTTCTTC
>once|TRBJ2-2|TRBV10-1|18|TRBD2
CASRNGTSGTWSTGELFF
TGCGCCAGCAGGAACGGGACTAGCGGGACTTGGAGCACCGGGGAGCTGTTTTTT
>-|TRBJ1-2|TRBV28|15|-
CASRPLDRYTKGYTF
TGTGCCAGCAGACCCCTTGACAGGTACACTAAGGGCTACACCTTC
>-|TRBJ2-2|TRBV7-3|16|-
CASSPPGVANTGELFF
TGTGCCAGCAGCCCCCCGGGGGTCGCGAACACCGGGGAGCTGTTTTTT
>-|TRBJ1-5|TRBV4-1|15|TRBD1
CASSEGQGARQPQHF
TGCGCCAGCAGCGAAGGACAGGGGGCGCGTCAGCCCCAGCATTTT
>-|TRBJ2-5|TRBV7-2|15|TRBD2
CASSSKRGGQETQYF
TGTGCCAGCAGTTCTAAGCGGGGGGGTCAAGAGACCCAGTACTTC
>-|TRBJ2-1|TRBV2|17|TRBD2
CASSDTGLAGDPDEQFF
TGTGCCAGCAGTGATACGGGACTAGCGGGGGACCCCGATGAGCAGTTCTTC
>-|TRBJ2-5|TRBV19|14|-
CASSSGTNQETQYF
TGTGCCAGTAGTAGCGGGACCAACCAAGAGACCCAGTACTTC
>-|TRBJ2-1|TRBV5-5|17|TRBD2
CASSLIVSGGPYNEQFF
TGTGCCAGCAGCTTGATAGTTAGCGGGGGACCCTACAATGAGCAGTTCTTC
>-|TRBJ2-3|TRBV29-1|16|-
CSVEGGRDLSTDTQYF
TGCAGCGTTGAAGGAGGGCGGGACCTGAGCACAGATACGCAGTATTTT
>-|TRBJ1-2|TRBV7-2|15|TRBD1
CASSSPGTGVAGYTF
TGTGCCAGCAGCAGTCCCGGGACAGGGGTGGCTGGCTACACCTTC
>-|TRBJ1-1|TRBV19|13|TRBD1
CASSIGTGYEAFF
TGTGCCAGTAGTATAGGGACAGGGTATGAAGCTTTCTTT
>-|TRBJ1-5|TRBV30|13|-
CAWSPAGYQPQHF
TGTGCCTGGAGCCCCGCGGGATATCAGCCCCAGCATTTT
>-|TRBJ2-1|TRBV6-6|18|TRBD2
CASSPGTSGGARYNEQFF
TGTGCCAGCAGTCCCGGGACTAGCGGGGGGGCCCGCTACAATGAGCAGTTCTTC
>-|TRBJ1-2|TRBV10-3|17|TRBD1
CAISESWGTAGLEGYTF
TGTGCCATCAGTGAGTCCTGGGGGACAGCAGGGCTGGAGGGCTACACCTTC
>once|TRBJ2-5|TRBV5-1|18|TRBD1
CASPIPLGRDRGMETQYF
TGCGCCAGTCCCATCCCCCTCGGCCGGGACAGGGGGATGGAGACCCAGTACTTC
>-|TRBJ2-7|TRBV28|14|-
CASISGIPTYEQYF
TGTGCCAGCATCTCAGGGATCCCCACCTACGAGCAGTACTTC
>-|TRBJ1-4|TRBV30|14|TRBD1
CAWSVQGSYEKLFF
TGTGCCTGGAGTGTACAGGGGTCCTATGAAAAACTGTTTTTT
>-|TRBJ2-2|TRBV2|13|-
CASSDYNTGELFF
TGTGCCAGCAGTGACTACAACACCGGGGAGCTGTTTTTT
>-|TRBJ2-3|TRBV29-1|16|TRBD2
CSVDLGLAGMRGTQYF
TGCAGCGTGGACTTGGGACTAGCGGGGATGAGGGGTACGCAGTATTTT
>once|TRBJ2-5|TRBV4-2|18|-
CASSRGSASPTVQETQYF
TGTGCCAGCAGCCGCGGCTCCGCCTCCCCGACAGTACAAGAGACCCAGTACTTC